This note documents a single TCR beta chain sequence. PCR involved 60 Vbeta and 13 Jbeta primers. Method: immunoSEQ multiplex PCR; TCRdb's copy keeps in-frame clones and lacks some. This table has around 150,000 clones, about 68% appearing once. This specimen comes from a study of cytomegalovirus exposure and HLA in healthy donors. Deletions cut 3 bases from V and 4 bases from J, with 10 bases between. There are 14 residues in the CDR3. Germline assignment: CDR1 MDHEN and CDR2 SYDVKM. The clonotype originates from a man aged 18 to 30 in good health and CMV-seronegative. Sequencing input: PBMCs. The chain joins TRBV28 to TRBJ1-5; perhaps TRBD1 as D (6 bases). In DNA, the CDR3 is TGTGCCAGCAGTTTCAGGGGCTGGAATCAGCCCCAGCATTTT. It encodes CASSFRGWNQPQHF.